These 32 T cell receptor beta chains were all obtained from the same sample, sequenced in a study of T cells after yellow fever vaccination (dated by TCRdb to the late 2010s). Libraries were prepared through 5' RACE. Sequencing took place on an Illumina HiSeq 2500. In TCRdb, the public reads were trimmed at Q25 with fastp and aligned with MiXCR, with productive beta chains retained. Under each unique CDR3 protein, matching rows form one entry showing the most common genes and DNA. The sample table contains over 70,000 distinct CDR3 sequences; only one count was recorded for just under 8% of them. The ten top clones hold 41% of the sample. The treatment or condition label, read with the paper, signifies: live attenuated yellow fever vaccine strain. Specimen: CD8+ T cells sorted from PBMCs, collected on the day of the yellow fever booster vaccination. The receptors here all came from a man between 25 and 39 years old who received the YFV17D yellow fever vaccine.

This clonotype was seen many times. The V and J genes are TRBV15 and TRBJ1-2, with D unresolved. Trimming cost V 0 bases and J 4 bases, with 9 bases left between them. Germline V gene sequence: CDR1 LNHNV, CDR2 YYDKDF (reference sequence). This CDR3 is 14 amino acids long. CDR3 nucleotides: TGTGCCACCAGCAGAGATGGGATAATCTATGGCTACACCTTC. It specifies CATSRDGIIYGYTF.

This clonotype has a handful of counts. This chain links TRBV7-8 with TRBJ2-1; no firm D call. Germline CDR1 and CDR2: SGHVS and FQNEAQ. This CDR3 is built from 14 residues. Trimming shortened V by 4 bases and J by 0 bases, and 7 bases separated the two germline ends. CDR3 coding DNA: TGTGCCAGCAGCTCCCCAGGCTCCTACAATGAGCAGTTCTTC. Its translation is CASSSPGSYNEQFF.

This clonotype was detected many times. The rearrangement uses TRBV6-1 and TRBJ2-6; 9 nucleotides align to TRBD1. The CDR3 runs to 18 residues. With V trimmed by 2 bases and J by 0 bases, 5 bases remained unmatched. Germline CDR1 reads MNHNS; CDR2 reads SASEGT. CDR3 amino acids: CASSETGQGLSGANVLTF. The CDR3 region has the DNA TGTGCCAGCAGTGAAACGGGACAGGGTCTCTCTGGGGCCAACGTCCTGACTTTC.

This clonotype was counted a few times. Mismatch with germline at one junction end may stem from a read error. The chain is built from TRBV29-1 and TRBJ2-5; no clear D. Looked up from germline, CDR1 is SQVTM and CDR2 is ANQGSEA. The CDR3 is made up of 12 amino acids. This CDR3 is CSVVDPQGTQYF. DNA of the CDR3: TGCAGCGTTGTAGACCCTCAAGGGACCCAGTACTTC.

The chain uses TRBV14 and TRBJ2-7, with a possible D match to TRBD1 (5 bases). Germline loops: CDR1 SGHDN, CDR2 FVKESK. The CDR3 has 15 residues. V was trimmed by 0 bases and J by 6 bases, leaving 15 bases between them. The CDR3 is CASSQDLGAQAEQYF. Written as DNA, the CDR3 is TGTGCCAGCAGCCAAGACCTAGGGGCACAGGCCGAGCAGTACTTC.

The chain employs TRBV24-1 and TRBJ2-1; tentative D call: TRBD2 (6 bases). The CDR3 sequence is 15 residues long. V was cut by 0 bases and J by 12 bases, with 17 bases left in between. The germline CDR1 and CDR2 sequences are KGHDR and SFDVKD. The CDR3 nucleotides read TGTGCCACCAGTGATTTGGTCGGGAGCCTCGTCGGGCAGTTCTTC. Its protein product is CATSDLVGSLVGQFF.

CDR3 bases: TGCAGTGCTATGACAGGGGATTGGAGCAATCAGCCCCAGCATTTT. It codes for CSAMTGDWSNQPQHF. This chain joins TRBV20-1 and TRBJ1-5; 8 bases are a match to TRBD1. With 4 bases clipped from V and 1 base from J, the junction kept 6 bases outside the gene matches. CDR1 DFQATT and CDR2 SNEGSKA come from the germline V gene (reference sequence). The CDR3 covers 15 residues.

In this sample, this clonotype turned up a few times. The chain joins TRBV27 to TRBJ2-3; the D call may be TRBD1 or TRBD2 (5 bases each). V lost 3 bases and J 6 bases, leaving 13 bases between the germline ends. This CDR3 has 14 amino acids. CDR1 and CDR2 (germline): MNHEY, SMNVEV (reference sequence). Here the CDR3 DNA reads TGTGCCAGCAGTTTGGGGGATAGCCTCGATACGCAGTATTTT. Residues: CASSLGDSLDTQYF.

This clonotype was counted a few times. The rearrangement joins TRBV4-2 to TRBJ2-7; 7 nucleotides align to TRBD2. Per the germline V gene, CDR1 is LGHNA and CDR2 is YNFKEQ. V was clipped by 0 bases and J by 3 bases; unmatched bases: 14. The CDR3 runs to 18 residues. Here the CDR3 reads CASSQDQISRDYNYEQYF. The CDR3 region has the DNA TGTGCCAGCAGCCAAGACCAGATAAGCCGGGACTACAACTACGAGCAGTACTTC.

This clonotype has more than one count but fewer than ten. DNA of the CDR3: TGTGCCAGCAGCCCTAGCGGGAGCCCAGATACGCAGTATTTT. Amino acids: CASSPSGSPDTQYF. The chain combines TRBV7-3 with TRBJ2-3, with TRBD2 matching 10 bases. The germline gives CDR1 SGHTA, CDR2 FQGTGA. V dropped 5 bases and J dropped 4; count of bases not matched to a gene: 3. CDR3 size: 14 residues.

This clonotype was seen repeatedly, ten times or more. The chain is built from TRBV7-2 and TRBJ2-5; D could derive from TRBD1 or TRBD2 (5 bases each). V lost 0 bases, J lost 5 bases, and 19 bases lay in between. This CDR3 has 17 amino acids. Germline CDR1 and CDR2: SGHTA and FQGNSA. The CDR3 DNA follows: TGTGCCAGCAGCTTAGCTGGGGGTTTTGCCCCTGGGGAGACCCAGTACTTC. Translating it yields CASSLAGGFAPGETQYF.

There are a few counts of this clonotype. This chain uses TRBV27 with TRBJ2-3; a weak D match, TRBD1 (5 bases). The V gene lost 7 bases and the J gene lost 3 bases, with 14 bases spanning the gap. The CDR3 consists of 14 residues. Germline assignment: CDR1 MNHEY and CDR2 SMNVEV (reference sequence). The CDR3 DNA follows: TGTGCCAGCAATCCGATGGCAGGGACAGATACGCAGTATTTT. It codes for CASNPMAGTDTQYF.

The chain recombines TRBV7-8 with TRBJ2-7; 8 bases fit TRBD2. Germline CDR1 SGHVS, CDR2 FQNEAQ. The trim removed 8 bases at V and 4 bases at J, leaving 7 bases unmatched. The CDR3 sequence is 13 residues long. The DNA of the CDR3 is TGTGCCAGCTCCGGGAGGGCCGTATACGAGCAGTACTTC. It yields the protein CASSGRAVYEQYF.

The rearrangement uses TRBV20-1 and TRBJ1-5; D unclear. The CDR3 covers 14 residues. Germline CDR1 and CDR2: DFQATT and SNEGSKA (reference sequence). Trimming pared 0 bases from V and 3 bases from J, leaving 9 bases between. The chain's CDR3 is CSARDTNDNQPQHF. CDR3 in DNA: TGCAGTGCTAGAGATACGAATGACAATCAGCCCCAGCATTTT.

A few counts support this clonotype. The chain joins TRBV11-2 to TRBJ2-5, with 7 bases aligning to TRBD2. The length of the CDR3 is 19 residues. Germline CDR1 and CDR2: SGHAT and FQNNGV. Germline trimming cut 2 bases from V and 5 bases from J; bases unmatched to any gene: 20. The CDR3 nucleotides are TGTGCCAGCAGCTTAATATGCTGGGTCCGGGGGGACGCTGTTGAGACCCAGTACTTC. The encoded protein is CASSLICWVRGDAVETQYF. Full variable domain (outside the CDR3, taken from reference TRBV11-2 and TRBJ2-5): EAGVAQSPRYKIIEKRQSVAFWCNPISGHATLYWYQQILGQGPKLLIQFQNNGVVDDSQLPKDRFSAERLKGVDSTLKIQPAKLEDSAVYLCASSLICWVRGDAVETQYFGPGTRLLVL.

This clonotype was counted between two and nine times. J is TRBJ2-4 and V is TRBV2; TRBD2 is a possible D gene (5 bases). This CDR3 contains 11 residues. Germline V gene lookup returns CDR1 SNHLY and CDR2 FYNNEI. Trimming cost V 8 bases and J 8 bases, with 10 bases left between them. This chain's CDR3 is CASEGRDIQYF. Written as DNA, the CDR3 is TGTGCCAGCGAGGGTAGGGACATTCAGTACTTC.

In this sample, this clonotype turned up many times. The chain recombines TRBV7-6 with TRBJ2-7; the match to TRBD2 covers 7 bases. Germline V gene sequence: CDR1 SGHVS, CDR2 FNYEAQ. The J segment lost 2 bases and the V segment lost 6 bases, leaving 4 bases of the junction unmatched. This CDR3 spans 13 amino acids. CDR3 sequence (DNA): TGTGCCAGCAGTTCCGGGACTACCTACGAGCAGTACTTC. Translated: CASSSGTTYEQYF.

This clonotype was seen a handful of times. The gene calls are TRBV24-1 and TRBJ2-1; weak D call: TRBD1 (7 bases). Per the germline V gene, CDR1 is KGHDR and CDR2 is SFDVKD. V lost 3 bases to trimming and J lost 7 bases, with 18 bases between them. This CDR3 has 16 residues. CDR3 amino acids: CATSDHQGGIWNEQFF. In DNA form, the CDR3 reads TGTGCCACCAGTGATCACCAGGGGGGAATCTGGAATGAGCAGTTCTTC.

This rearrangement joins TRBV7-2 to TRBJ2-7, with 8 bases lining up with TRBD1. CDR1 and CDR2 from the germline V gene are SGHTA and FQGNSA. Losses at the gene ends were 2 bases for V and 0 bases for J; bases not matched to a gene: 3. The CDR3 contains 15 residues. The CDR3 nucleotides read TGTGCCAGCAGCTTACTAGGACAGGGCTCCTACGAGCAGTACTTC. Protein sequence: CASSLLGQGSYEQYF.

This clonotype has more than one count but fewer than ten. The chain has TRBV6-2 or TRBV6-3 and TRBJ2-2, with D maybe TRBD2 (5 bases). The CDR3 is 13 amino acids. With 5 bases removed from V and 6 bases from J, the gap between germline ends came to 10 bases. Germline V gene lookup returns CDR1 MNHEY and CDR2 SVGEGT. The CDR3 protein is CASSAGLAGELFF. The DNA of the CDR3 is TGTGCCAGCAGTGCAGGACTGGCCGGGGAGCTGTTTTTT.

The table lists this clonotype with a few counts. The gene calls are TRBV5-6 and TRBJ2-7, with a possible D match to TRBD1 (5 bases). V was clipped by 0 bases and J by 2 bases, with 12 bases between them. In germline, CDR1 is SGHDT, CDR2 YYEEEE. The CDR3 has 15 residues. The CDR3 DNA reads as TGTGCCAGCAGCTTGGAGGGGCAGGTCACCTACGAGCAGTACTTC. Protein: CASSLEGQVTYEQYF.

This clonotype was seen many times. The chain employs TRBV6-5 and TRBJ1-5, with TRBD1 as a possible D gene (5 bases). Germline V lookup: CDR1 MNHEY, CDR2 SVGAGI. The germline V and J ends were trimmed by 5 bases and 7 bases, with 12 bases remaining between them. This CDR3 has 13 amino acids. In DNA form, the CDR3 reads TGTGCCAGCAGTCACGGGGGTTCCCAGCCCCAGCATTTT. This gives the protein CASSHGGSQPQHF.

This CDR3 reads CASSQGWLAGSFPPSAEQYF. The CDR3 DNA reads TGTGCCAGCAGCCAAGGGTGGCTAGCGGGATCATTTCCCCCTTCGGCCGAGCAGTACTTC. This rearrangement joins TRBV14 to TRBJ2-7; 9 bases are shared with TRBD2. The CDR3 spans 20 residues. The trim removed 1 base at V and 6 bases at J, leaving 22 bases unmatched. Germline assignment: CDR1 SGHDN and CDR2 FVKESK.

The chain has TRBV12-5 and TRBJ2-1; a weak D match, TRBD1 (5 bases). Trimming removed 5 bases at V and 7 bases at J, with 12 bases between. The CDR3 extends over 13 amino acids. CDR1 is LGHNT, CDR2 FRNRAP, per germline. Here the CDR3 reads CASGQGRANEQFF. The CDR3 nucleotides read TGTGCTAGTGGTCAGGGAAGGGCGAATGAGCAGTTCTTC.

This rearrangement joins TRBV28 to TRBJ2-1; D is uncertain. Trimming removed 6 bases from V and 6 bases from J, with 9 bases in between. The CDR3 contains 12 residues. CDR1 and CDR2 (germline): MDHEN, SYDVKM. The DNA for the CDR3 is TGTGCCAGCAGGCAACGTGTCAATGAGCAGTTCTTC. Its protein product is CASRQRVNEQFF. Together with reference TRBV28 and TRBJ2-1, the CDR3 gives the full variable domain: DVKVTQSSRYLVKRTGEKVFLECVQDMDHENMFWYRQDPGLGLRLIYFSYDVKMKEKGDIPEGYSVSREKKERFSLILESASTNQTSMYLCASRQRVNEQFFGPGTRLTVL.

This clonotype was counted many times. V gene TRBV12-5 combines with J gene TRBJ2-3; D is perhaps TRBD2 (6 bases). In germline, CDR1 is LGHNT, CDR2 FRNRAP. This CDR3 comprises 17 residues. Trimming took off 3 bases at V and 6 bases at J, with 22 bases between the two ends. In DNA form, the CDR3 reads TGTGCTAGTGGTTTCTTACTAGCAGATAAAATAGGGGATACGCAGTATTTT. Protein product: CASGFLLADKIGDTQYF.

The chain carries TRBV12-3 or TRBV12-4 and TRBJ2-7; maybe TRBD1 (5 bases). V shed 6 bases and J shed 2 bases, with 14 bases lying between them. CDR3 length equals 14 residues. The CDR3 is CASRNTGVAYEQYF. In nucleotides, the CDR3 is TGTGCCAGCAGAAACACAGGAGTAGCCTACGAGCAGTACTTC.

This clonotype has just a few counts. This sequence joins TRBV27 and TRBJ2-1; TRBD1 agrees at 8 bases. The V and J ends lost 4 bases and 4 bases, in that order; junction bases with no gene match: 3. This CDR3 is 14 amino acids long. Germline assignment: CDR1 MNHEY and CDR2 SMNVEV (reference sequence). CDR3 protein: CASSSQGAYNEQFF. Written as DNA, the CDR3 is TGTGCCAGCAGTTCCCAGGGGGCTTACAATGAGCAGTTCTTC.

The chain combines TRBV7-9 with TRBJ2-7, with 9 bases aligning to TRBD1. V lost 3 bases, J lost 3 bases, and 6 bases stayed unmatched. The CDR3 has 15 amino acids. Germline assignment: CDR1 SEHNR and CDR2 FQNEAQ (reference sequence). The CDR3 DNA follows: TGTGCCAGCAGCTTCCTGGACAGGGGTGACTACGAGCAGTACTTC. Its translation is CASSFLDRGDYEQYF. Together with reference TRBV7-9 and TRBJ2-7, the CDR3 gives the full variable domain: DTGVSQNPRHKITKRGQNVTFRCDPISEHNRLYWYRQTLGQGPEFLTYFQNEAQLEKSRLLSDRFSAERPKGSFSTLEIQRTEQGDSAMYLCASSFLDRGDYEQYFGPGTRLTVT.

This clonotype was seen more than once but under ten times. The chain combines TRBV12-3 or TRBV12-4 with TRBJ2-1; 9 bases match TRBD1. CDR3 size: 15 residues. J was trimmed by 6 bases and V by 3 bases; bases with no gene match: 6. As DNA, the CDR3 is TGTGCCAGCAGTTTTCCACAGGGGGCGTTCAATGAGCAGTTCTTC. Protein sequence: CASSFPQGAFNEQFF.

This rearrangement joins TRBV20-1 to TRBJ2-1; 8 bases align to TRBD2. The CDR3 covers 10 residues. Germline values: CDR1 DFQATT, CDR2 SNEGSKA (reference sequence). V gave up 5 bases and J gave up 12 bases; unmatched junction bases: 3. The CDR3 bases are TGCAGTGCTCGAAGCGGGAGGCAGTTCTTC. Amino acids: CSARSGRQFF.

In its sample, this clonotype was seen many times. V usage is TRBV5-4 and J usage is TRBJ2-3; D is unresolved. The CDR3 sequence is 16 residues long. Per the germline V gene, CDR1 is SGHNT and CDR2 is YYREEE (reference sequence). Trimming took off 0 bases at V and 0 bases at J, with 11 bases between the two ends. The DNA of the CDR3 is TGTGCCAGCAGCTTGGGCTCAGACTCTAGCACAGATACGCAGTATTTT. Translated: CASSLGSDSSTDTQYF.